This TCR beta chain originates from a study of identical twins. On this clonotype itself: The antigen is not known.

Healthy Caucasians, and only they, were the donors. TCRdb redid the calling of the 5' RACE reads with MiXCR, one entry per CDR3 protein. The data contain some 660,000 distinct CDR3 sequences, 8.5% to 9.5% of them singletons. Study results and limitations: Excess twin sharing in beta out-of-frame sequences was weaker.

Germline lookup yields CDR1 SQVTM and CDR2 ANQGSEA. V was trimmed by 0 bases and J by 1 base, leaving 13 bases between them. The CDR3 has 16 residues. This sample also appeared in a second study, on yellow fever vaccine responses in identical twins.

The sequence came from a woman younger than 30 in good health. Sequencing input: PBMCs. The chain couples TRBV29-1 to TRBJ2-1; D is perhaps TRBD1 or TRBD2 (6 bases each). The CDR3 sequence is CSVEEPGGRSYNEQFF. The CDR3 nucleotides are TGCAGCGTTGAAGAGCCCGGGGGCAGGTCCTACAATGAGCAGTTCTTC.